This T cell receptor (beta chain) was observed in a study of CD8 T cells in Susac syndrome. Study results and caveats: It was acknowledged by the study that relatively few individuals were included in its TCR sequencing and HLA analysis.

Reverse transcription of roughly 0.45 to 1 ug RNA used random hexamers. A single record per CDR3 protein comes from TCRdb applying MiXCR to the immunoSEQ multiplex PCR reads. The table shows roughly 120,000 distinct CDR3 sequences, with around 94% occurring only once. TCR beta sequencing covered blood CD8+ and CD4+ T cells. Notes on this clonotype: Its specificity is unknown.

Material: CD4+ T cells from PBMCs. The TCR comes from a human donor with multiple sclerosis.

CDR3 sequence reads: CASTVEPGGTEAFF. The CDR3 region has the DNA TGTGCCAGCACCGTTGAACCAGGGGGCACTGAAGCTTTCTTT. The chain is built from TRBV7-9 and TRBJ1-1, with TRBD1 matching 7 bases. V was clipped by 7 bases and J by 4 bases; unmatched bases: 9. The length of the CDR3 is 14 residues. CDR1 is SEHNR, CDR2 FQNEAQ, per germline (reference sequence).